This record covers a single T cell receptor beta chain. The table came from immunoSEQ multiplex PCR; TCRdb's copy has only in-frame clones and leaves some out. The repertoire has under 700,000 clones, about 95% of them found once; the top ten carry approximately 0.11%. Naive CD8 populations comprised CD45RO-negative cells positively selected for CCR7, excluding terminally differentiated effector memory CD45RA+ cells. The donors were adults (healthy and HIV-negative) with no recent acute infections or vaccinations. This specimen belongs to a study of shared clonotypes between healthy human individuals. The CDR3 totals 13 residues. The V and J ends lost 7 bases and 5 bases respectively, with 12 bases between them. From germline, CDR1 is MNHEY and CDR2 SMNVEV (reference sequence).

This chain uses TRBV27 with TRBJ1-5, with a weak D call TRBD1 (5 bases). Specimen: naive CD8+ T cells sorted from blood. The sequence was obtained from a woman aged 25 to 39 in good health. CDR3 DNA sequence: TGTGCCAGCAAAGACAGATGGGATCAGCCCCAGCATTTT. Translating gives CASKDRWDQPQHF.